One and the same sample provided the 3 T cell receptor beta chains below, sequenced in a study of identical twins. One entry per CDR3 protein, called by TCRdb with MiXCR from the 5' RACE reads. The repertoire holds under 350,000 distinct CDR3 sequences, with roughly 9.8% as singletons. These data also formed part of another study, on yellow fever vaccine responses in identical twins.

The sample taken for sequencing was CD8+ T cells sorted from blood. These receptors all stem from a woman younger than 30 in good health.

This chain joins TRBV27 and TRBJ2-3, with D hard to call. V was pared by 0 bases and J by 4 bases, with 5 bases between. The CDR3 is 13 residues long. The germline V gene has CDR1 MNHEY and CDR2 SMNVEV (reference sequence). CDR3 amino acids: CASSLSRPDTQYF. The CDR3, as DNA: TGTGCCAGCAGTTTATCTCGTCCAGATACGCAGTATTTT.

The rearrangement uses TRBV25-1 and TRBJ2-7; 8 bases are a match to TRBD2. This CDR3 region has 22 residues. With V trimmed by 6 bases and J by 3 bases, 31 bases remained unmatched. Germline assignment: CDR1 MGHDK and CDR2 SYGVNS. For the CDR3, the DNA is TGTGCCAGCAGCTCGCCCGAGGTCGGCAGGGTAAATCTAGCGGGCCAGGACTACGAGCAGTACTTC. It specifies CASSSPEVGRVNLAGQDYEQYF.

In its sample, this clonotype was seen many times. This chain uses TRBV7-9 with TRBJ2-5, with D possibly being TRBD1 (6 bases). The CDR3 is made up of 15 amino acids. Germline V CDR1 and CDR2: SEHNR, FQNEAQ (reference sequence). The V and J ends lost 4 bases and 5 bases respectively, with 17 bases between them. The CDR3 nucleotides read TGTGCCAGCAGCTCGCCCCCGGACAGATGGGAGACCCAGTACTTC. Protein product: CASSSPPDRWETQYF. The full variable domain, in which reference TRBV7-9 and TRBJ2-5 provide the parts outside the CDR3, is DTGVSQNPRHKITKRGQNVTFRCDPISEHNRLYWYRQTLGQGPEFLTYFQNEAQLEKSRLLSDRFSAERPKGSFSTLEIQRTEQGDSAMYLCASSSPPDRWETQYFGPGTRLLVL.